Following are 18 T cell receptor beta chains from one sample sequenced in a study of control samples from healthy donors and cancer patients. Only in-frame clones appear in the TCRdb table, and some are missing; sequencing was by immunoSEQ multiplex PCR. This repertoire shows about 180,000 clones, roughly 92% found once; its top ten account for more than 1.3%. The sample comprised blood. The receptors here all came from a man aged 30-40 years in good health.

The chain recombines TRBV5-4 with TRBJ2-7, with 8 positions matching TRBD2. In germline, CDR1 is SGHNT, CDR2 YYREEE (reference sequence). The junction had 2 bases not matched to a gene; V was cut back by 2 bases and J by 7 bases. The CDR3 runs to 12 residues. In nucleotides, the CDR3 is TGTGCCAGCAGCTTCGGGGGGGGAGAGCAGTACTTC. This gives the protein CASSFGGGEQYF.

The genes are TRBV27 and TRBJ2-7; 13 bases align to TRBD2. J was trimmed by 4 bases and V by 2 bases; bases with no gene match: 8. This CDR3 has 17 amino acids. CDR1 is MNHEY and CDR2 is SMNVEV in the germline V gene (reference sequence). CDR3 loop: CASSLKGLAGARYEQYF. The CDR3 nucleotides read TGTGCCAGCAGTTTAAAAGGACTAGCGGGAGCTCGGTACGAGCAGTACTTC.

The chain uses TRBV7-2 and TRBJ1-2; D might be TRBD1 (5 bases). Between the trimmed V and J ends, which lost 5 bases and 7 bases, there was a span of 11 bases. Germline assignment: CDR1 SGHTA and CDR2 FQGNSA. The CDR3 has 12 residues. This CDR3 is CASSKPGFGYTF. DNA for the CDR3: TGTGCCAGCAGCAAACCAGGGTTTGGCTACACCTTC.

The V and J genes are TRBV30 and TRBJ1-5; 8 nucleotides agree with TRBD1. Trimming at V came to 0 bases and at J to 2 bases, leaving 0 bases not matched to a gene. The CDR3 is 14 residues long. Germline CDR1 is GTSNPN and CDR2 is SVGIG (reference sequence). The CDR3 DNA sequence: TGTGCCTGGAGTGTACAGGGGGGCAATCAGCCCCAGCATTTT. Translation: CAWSVQGGNQPQHF.

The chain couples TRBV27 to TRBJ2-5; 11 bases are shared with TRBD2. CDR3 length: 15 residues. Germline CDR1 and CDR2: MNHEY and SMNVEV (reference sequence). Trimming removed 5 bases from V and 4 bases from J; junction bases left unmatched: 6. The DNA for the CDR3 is TGTGCCAGCAGTCTAACCGGACTAGCGGGAGAGACCCAGTACTTC. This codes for CASSLTGLAGETQYF.

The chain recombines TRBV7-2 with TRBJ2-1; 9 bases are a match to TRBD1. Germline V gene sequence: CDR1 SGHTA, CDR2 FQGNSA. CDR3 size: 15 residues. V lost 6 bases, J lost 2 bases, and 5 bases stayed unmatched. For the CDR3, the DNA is TGTGCCAGCAGTTCCAGGGACAGGGCCTACAATGAGCAGTTCTTC. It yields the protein CASSSRDRAYNEQFF.

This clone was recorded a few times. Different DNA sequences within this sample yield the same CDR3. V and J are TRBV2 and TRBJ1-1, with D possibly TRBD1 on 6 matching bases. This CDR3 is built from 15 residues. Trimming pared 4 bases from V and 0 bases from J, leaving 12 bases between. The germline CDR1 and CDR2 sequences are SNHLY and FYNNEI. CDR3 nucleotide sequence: TGTGCCAGCAGTGGGGGCGGGACATTGAACACTGAAGCTTTCTTT. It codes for CASSGGGTLNTEAFF. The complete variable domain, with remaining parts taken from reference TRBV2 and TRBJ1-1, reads EPEVTQTPSHQVTQMGQEVILRCVPISNHLYFYWYRQILGQKVEFLVSFYNNEISEKSEIFDDQFSVERPDGSNFTLKIRSTKLEDSAMYFCASSGGGTLNTEAFFGQGTRLTVV.

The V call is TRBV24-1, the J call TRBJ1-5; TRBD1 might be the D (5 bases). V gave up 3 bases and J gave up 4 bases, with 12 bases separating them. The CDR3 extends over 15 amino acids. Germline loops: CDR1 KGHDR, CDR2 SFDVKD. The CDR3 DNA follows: TGTGCCACCAGTGATACGACATCAGGGAATCAGCCCCAGCATTTT. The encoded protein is CATSDTTSGNQPQHF.

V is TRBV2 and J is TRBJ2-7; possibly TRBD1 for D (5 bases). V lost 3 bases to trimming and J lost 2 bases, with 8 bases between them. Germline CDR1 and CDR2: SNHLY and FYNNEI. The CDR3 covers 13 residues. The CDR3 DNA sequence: TGTGCCAGCAGTGACAGGACACCCTACGAGCAGTACTTC. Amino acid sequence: CASSDRTPYEQYF.

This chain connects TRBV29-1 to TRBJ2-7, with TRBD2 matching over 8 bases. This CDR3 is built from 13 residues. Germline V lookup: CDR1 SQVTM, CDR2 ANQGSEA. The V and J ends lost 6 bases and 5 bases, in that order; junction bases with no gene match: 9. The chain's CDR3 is CSVSAGALNEQYF. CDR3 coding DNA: TGCAGCGTATCAGCGGGAGCCCTCAACGAGCAGTACTTC.

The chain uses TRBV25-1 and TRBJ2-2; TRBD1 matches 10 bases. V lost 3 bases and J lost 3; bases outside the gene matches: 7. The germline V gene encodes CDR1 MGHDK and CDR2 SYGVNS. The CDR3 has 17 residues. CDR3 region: CASSDHRDRGYTGELFF. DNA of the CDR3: TGTGCCAGCAGTGACCACCGGGACAGGGGTTACACCGGGGAGCTGTTTTTT.

This chain's CDR3 is CSVGGRSYEQYF. The CDR3 bases are TGCAGCGTTGGGGGACGGAGCTACGAGCAGTACTTC. The chain uses TRBV29-1 and TRBJ2-7; D may match TRBD1 or TRBD2 (5 bases each). V was pared by 4 bases and J by 3 bases, with 10 bases between. Germline CDR1 and CDR2: SQVTM and ANQGSEA. The CDR3 sequence is 12 residues long.

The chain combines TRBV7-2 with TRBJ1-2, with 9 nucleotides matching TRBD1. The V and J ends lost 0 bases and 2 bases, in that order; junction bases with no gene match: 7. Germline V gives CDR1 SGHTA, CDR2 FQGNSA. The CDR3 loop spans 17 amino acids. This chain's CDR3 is CASSLAPTGGVNYGYTF. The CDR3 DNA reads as TGTGCCAGCAGCTTAGCGCCGACAGGGGGGGTCAACTATGGCTACACCTTC.

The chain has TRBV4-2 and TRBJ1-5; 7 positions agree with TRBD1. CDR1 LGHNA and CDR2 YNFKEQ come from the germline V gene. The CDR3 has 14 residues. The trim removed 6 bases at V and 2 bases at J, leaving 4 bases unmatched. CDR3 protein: CASSPGQGNQPQHF. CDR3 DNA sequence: TGTGCCAGCAGTCCCGGACAGGGCAATCAGCCCCAGCATTTT.

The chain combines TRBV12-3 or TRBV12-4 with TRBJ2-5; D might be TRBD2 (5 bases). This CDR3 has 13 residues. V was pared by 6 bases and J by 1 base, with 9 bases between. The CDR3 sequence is CASRRTLQETQYF. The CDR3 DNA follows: TGTGCCAGCAGACGGACTCTCCAAGAGACCCAGTACTTC.

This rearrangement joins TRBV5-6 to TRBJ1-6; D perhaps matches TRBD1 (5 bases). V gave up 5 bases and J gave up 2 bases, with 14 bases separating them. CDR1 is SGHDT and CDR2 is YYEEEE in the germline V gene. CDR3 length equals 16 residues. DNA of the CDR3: TGTGCCAGCAGTCTCAGGGAATTAGCCTATAATTCACCCCTCCACTTT. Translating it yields CASSLRELAYNSPLHF.

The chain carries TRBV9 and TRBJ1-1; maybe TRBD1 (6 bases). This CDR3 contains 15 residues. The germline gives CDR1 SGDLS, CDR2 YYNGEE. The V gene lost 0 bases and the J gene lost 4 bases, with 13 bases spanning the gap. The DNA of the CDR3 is TGTGCCAGCAGCGTAGGGGGACACCAACTCACTGAAGCTTTCTTT. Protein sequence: CASSVGGHQLTEAFF.

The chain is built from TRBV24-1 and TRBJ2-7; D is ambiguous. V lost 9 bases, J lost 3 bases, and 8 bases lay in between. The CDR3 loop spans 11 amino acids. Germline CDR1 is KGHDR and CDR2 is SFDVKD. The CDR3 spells CATSLGYEQYF. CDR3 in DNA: TGTGCCACCTCCTTAGGCTACGAGCAGTACTTC.